This entry lists 6 T cell receptor beta chains sequenced from one sample in a study of blood T cell repertoires in COVID-19. Sequenced by immunoSEQ multiplex PCR; TCRdb stores in-frame clones only, minus some. The sample includes some 360,000 clones, about nine tenths of them seen just once. Sequencing was done on a sample of peripheral blood. The receptor source for this set is a woman aged 60-75 years with COVID-19, enrolled during active disease.

The chain recombines TRBV5-4 with TRBJ2-7, with D perhaps matching TRBD2 (5 bases). Germline assignment: CDR1 SGHNT and CDR2 YYREEE (reference sequence). The CDR3 loop spans 14 amino acids. V lost 0 bases and J 8 bases, leaving 15 bases between the germline ends. The CDR3 nucleotides read TGTGCCAGCAGCTTGGGAGGGCCACCTCTACAGCAGTACTTC. It encodes CASSLGGPPLQQYF.

The chain uses TRBV6-5 and TRBJ1-2; D gene ambiguous. The CDR3 totals 12 residues. Trimming pared 5 bases from V and 8 bases from J, leaving 12 bases between. The germline gives CDR1 MNHEY, CDR2 SVGAGI. The CDR3 is CASSPGHLGYTF. CDR3 DNA sequence: TGTGCCAGCAGTCCAGGCCACTTAGGCTACACCTTC.

The genes are TRBV9 and TRBJ1-6; TRBD1 matches 11 bases. This CDR3 has 19 amino acids. Per the germline V gene, CDR1 is SGDLS and CDR2 is YYNGEE. V trimming: 5 bases; J trimming: 0 bases; junction bases outside the gene matches: 10. In DNA form, the CDR3 reads TGTGCCAGCAGTCTAGCCGCGGGGACAGGGGGCTCCTATAATTCACCCCTCCACTTT. Encoded protein: CASSLAAGTGGSYNSPLHF.

The CDR3 sequence is CASSVERVTTTEAFF. DNA for the CDR3: TGTGCCAGCAGCGTGGAGCGTGTCACGACCACTGAAGCTTTCTTT. This rearrangement joins TRBV9 to TRBJ1-1; D gene ambiguous. The V gene's germline CDR1 is SGDLS and CDR2 YYNGEE. CDR3 length: 15 amino acids. V shed 2 bases and J shed 4 bases, with 15 bases lying between them.

The V gene is TRBV7-3, the J gene TRBJ2-2, with D unresolved. CDR3 length: 13 residues. CDR1 SGHTA and CDR2 FQGTGA come from the germline V gene. V was shortened by 5 bases and J by 4 bases, with 8 bases between the two germline ends. The CDR3 region has the DNA TGTGCCAGCAGCCCAGTGGTCACCGGGGAGCTGTTTTTT. Translation gives CASSPVVTGELFF.

This clone was detected a few times. This chain joins TRBV4-1 and TRBJ1-2; possible D gene TRBD1, 5 bases. Germline-derived CDR1 and CDR2 are MGHRA and YSYEKL. The CDR3 totals 15 residues. V was cut by 0 bases and J by 7 bases, with 15 bases left in between. The CDR3 DNA sequence: TGCGCCAGCAGCCAAGAGGGGCACCTACCGGGTGGCTACACCTTC. Translation gives CASSQEGHLPGGYTF.